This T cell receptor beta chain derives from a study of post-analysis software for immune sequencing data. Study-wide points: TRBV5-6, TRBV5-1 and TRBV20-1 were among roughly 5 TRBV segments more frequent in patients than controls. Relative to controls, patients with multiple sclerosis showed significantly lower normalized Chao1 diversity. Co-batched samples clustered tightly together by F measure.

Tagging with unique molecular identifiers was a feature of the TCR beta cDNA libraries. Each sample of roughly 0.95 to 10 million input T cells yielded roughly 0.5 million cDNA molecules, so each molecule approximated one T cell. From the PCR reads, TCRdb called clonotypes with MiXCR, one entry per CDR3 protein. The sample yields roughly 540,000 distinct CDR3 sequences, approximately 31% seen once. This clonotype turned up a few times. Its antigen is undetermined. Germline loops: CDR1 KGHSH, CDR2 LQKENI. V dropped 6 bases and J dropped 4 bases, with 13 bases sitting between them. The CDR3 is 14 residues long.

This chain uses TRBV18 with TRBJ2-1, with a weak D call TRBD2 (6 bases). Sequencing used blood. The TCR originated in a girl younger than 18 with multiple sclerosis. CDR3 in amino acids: CASSSTSTYNEQFF. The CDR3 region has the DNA TGTGCCAGCTCTTCGACTAGTACTTACAATGAGCAGTTCTTC.